Listed below are T cell receptor beta chains from one sample, sequenced in a study of OX40 agonist ivuxolimab in advanced cancers. This table comes from immunoSEQ multiplex PCR, and its TCRdb copy is limited to in-frame clones, with some not included. The table shows 50,000 to 55,000 clones, with approximately 92% occurring only once. The specimen comprised CD4+ or CD8+ T cells sorted from blood, sampled in a trial of the OX40 agonist ivuxolimab. All receptors derive from an adult with an advanced solid tumor such as melanoma, head and neck, liver or kidney cancer. CDR3s include the opening cysteine and the closing phenylalanine or tryptophan. The order of the fields is V gene, J gene, CDR3 length, CDR3 protein.

TRBV19	TRBJ2-2	17	CASSPRPGQGFTGELFF
TRBV30	TRBJ1-3	13	CAWGTISGNTIYF
TRBV10-2	TRBJ2-7	13	CASSELTVGEQYF
TRBV4-2	TRBJ2-7	19	CASSQDISSGTDLSYEQYF
TRBV4-3	TRBJ2-6	16	CASSQVLGSGANVLTF
TRBV19	TRBJ2-7	14	CASSIGAGVNEQYF
TRBV30	TRBJ1-2	13	CAWGQGEVYGYTF
TRBV7-2	TRBJ2-3	15	CASSLALTKTDTQYF
TRBV5-4	TRBJ2-4	15	CASTSLGSAKNIQYF
TRBV2	TRBJ1-6	16	CASSEGVTGENSPLHF
TRBV10-1	TRBJ2-2	17	CASSKLAGGANTGELFF
TRBV10-3	TRBJ2-2	13	CAISEGGTGELFF
TRBV6-1	TRBJ1-4	12	CASSEQIEKLFF
TRBV2	TRBJ2-7	17	CASSVPKESGSSYEQYF
TRBV11-2	TRBJ1-1	13	CASSLDWNTEAFF
TRBV7-7	TRBJ2-5	13	CASSLTGGWTQYF
TRBV6-5	TRBJ2-2	14	CASSRTANTGELFF
TRBV5-1	TRBJ2-5	15	CASSLGGLVQETQYF
TRBV18	TRBJ1-5	14	CASSPTGDGQPQHF
TRBV4-1	TRBJ2-1	16	CASSQEKPSGYNEQFF
TRBV5-1	TRBJ2-3	14	CASNMGEGTDTQYF
TRBV5-1	TRBJ2-5	16	CASRPGQVEYQETQYF